A selection of T cell receptor beta chains follows, all from one sample in a study of blood T cell repertoires in COVID-19. Some clones are missing from TCRdb's copy, which holds only in-frame ones; the method was immunoSEQ multiplex PCR. The sample carries approximately 270,000 clones, under 90% recorded once. What was sequenced was PBMCs or T cells enriched from blood (not recorded which). These receptors were taken from a man aged 35 to 55 who had recovered from COVID-19. CDR3s leave out the opening cysteine and the closing phenylalanine or tryptophan.

CDR3 protein: ASTGSGGRGPQH; V gene: TRBV19; J gene: TRBJ1-5
CDR3 protein: ASSPPSSGGAGEQY; V gene: TRBV18; J gene: TRBJ2-7
CDR3 protein: ASSPGGREGETQY; V gene: TRBV11-3; J gene: TRBJ2-5
CDR3 protein: ASSTEGGHGDGELF; V gene: TRBV6-2/TRBV6-3; J gene: TRBJ2-2
CDR3 protein: ASSQGVIANQPQH; V gene: TRBV4-1; J gene: TRBJ1-5
CDR3 protein: ASSQGPSYEQY; V gene: TRBV5-1; J gene: TRBJ2-7
CDR3 protein: ASSLRLAGEETQY; V gene: TRBV5-4; J gene: TRBJ2-5
CDR3 protein: ASSQVQGNEQF; V gene: TRBV3-1/TRBV3-2; J gene: TRBJ2-1
CDR3 protein: ASHRNTEAF; V gene: TRBV6-5; J gene: TRBJ1-1
CDR3 protein: SASWQEPHYGYT; V gene: TRBV20-1; J gene: TRBJ1-2
CDR3 protein: ASSLSGGAETEAF; V gene: TRBV27; J gene: TRBJ1-1
CDR3 protein: ASKLALSNNEQF; V gene: TRBV7-8; J gene: TRBJ2-1
CDR3 protein: ASSPSDRPKNIQY; V gene: TRBV7-9; J gene: TRBJ2-4
CDR3 protein: ASSFPQGAGTEAF; V gene: TRBV7-9; J gene: TRBJ1-1
CDR3 protein: ASSKEEIRGQSSDTQY; V gene: TRBV21-1; J gene: TRBJ2-3
CDR3 protein: ASSLGLRRYNEQF; V gene: TRBV5-1; J gene: TRBJ2-1
CDR3 protein: ASSVMAGLSGNTIY; V gene: TRBV27; J gene: TRBJ1-3
CDR3 protein: ASSLVAGGAGELF; V gene: TRBV5-1; J gene: TRBJ2-2
CDR3 protein: ASSQNRGDQPQH; V gene: TRBV3-1/TRBV3-2; J gene: TRBJ1-5
CDR3 protein: ASSFRGGGETQY; V gene: TRBV9; J gene: TRBJ2-5
CDR3 protein: ASSRTSGTPPYEQY; V gene: TRBV19; J gene: TRBJ2-7
CDR3 protein: AWSVFELDGYT; V gene: TRBV30; J gene: TRBJ1-2
CDR3 protein: ASSPWGRGANTEAF; V gene: TRBV7-8; J gene: TRBJ1-1
CDR3 protein: ASSFGDLRETQY; V gene: TRBV5-1; J gene: TRBJ2-5
CDR3 protein: ASSEGQGIGTEAF; V gene: TRBV7-2; J gene: TRBJ1-1
CDR3 protein: ASSLGLAGSQETQY; V gene: TRBV5-4; J gene: TRBJ2-5
CDR3 protein: ASSSRLATNEKLF; V gene: TRBV7-2; J gene: TRBJ1-4
CDR3 protein: SVEPHNTGELF; V gene: TRBV29-1; J gene: TRBJ2-2
CDR3 protein: ASRLNPGDLDSNQPQH; V gene: TRBV19; J gene: TRBJ1-5
CDR3 protein: SASGTGTYEQY; V gene: TRBV20-1; J gene: TRBJ2-7
CDR3 protein: ASSYSSGTGPYEQY; V gene: TRBV6-2/TRBV6-3; J gene: TRBJ2-7
CDR3 protein: ASSAGTVTEAF; V gene: TRBV27; J gene: TRBJ1-1